This T cell receptor (beta chain) was recorded in a study of response to subunit inactivated influenza vaccine. TCRdb re-derived calls from the RT-PCR reads in MiXCR, one entry per CDR3 protein. The sample includes a few hundred thousand distinct CDR3 sequences, 22% of them seen just once. The CDR3 runs to 15 residues. CDR1 is DFQATT, CDR2 SNEGSKA, per germline (reference sequence). V gave up 0 bases and J gave up 0 bases, with 9 bases separating them. The sequence was collected from a man between 50 and 69 years old who received an inactivated influenza vaccine. The gene calls are TRBV20-1 and TRBJ2-4; no clear D. The source material was PBMCs from blood, sampled about 19 months after vaccination. The CDR3 reads CSARERSSAKNIQYF. For the CDR3, the DNA is TGCAGTGCTAGAGAGCGGTCATCAGCCAAAAACATTCAGTACTTC.